This TCR beta chain was obtained from a study of shared clonotypes between healthy human individuals. Overall study: The study used three CD4 naive, three CD4 memory, two CD8 naive and one CD8 memory plate per donor. Points from the study as a whole: Apart from blood, nothing was sampled; tissue repertoires likely differ. Memory subsets generally showed smaller estimated richness than naive subsets did. Relative to their counterparts shared across all four donors, non-shared clonotypes exhibited diminished generation probabilities.

TCRdb's copy holds only in-frame clones and misses some; the assay was immunoSEQ multiplex PCR. The sample has roughly 320,000 clones, about nine tenths seen once. CDR1 and CDR2 (germline): SEHNR, FQNEAQ (reference sequence). There are 17 residues in the CDR3. The trim removed 5 bases at V and 4 bases at J, leaving 13 bases unmatched. In regard to this clone: Its antigen is still unknown.

This receptor was identified in a man younger than 35 in good health. Sequencing was performed on memory CD8+ T cells sorted from blood. Indicated subset: CD45RO+ cells pooled with CCR7-negative TemRA cells. This rearrangement joins TRBV7-9 to TRBJ1-2, with 10 bases fitting TRBD1. CDR3 coding DNA: TGTGCCAGCAGCCTGCCCCCGGGACAGGGGACAGGCTATGGCTACACCTTC. This codes for CASSLPPGQGTGYGYTF. The full variable domain, rest sourced from reference TRBV7-9 and TRBJ1-2, is DTGVSQNPRHKITKRGQNVTFRCDPISEHNRLYWYRQTLGQGPEFLTYFQNEAQLEKSRLLSDRFSAERPKGSFSTLEIQRTEQGDSAMYLCASSLPPGQGTGYGYTFGSGTRLTVV.